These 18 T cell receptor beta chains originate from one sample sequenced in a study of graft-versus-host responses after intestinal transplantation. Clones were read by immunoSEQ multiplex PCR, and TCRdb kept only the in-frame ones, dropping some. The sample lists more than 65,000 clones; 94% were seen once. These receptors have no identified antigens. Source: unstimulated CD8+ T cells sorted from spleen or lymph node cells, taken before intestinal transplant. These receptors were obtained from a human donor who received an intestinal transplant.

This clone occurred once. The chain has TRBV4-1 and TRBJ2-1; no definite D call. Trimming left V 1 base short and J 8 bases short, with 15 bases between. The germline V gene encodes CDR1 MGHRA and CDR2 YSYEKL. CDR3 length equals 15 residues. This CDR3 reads CASSQGVDWPHEQFF. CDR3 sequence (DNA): TGCGCCAGCAGCCAAGGAGTTGACTGGCCTCATGAGCAGTTCTTC.

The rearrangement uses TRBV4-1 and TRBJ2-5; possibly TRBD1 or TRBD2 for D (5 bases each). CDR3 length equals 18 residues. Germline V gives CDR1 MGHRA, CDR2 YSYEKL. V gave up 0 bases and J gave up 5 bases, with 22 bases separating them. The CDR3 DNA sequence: TGCGCCAGCAGCCAAGATCCTGAGGGGCGCGAGGACGGTGAGACCCAGTACTTC. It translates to CASSQDPEGREDGETQYF.

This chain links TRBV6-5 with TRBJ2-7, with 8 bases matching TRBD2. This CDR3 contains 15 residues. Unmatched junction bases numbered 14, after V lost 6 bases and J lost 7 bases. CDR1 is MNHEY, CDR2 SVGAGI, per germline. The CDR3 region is CASSPAGLESLEQYF. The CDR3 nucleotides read TGTGCCAGCAGCCCCGCGGGACTAGAGTCCCTTGAGCAGTACTTC.

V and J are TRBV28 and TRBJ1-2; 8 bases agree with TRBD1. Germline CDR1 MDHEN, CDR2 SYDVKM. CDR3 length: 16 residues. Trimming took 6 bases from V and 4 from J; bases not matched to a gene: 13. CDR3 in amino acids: CASSPGGEKPGYGYTF. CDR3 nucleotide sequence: TGTGCCAGCAGCCCAGGGGGCGAAAAGCCGGGCTATGGCTACACCTTC.

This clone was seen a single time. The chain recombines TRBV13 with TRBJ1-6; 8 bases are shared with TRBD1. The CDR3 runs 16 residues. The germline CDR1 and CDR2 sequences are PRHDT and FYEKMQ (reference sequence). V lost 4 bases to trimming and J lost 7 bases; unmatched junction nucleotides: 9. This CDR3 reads CASSSTGTGGNSPLHF. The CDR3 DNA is TGTGCCAGCAGCTCCACCGGGACAGGAGGGAATTCACCCCTCCACTTT. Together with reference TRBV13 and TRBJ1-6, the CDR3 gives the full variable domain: AAGVIQSPRHLIKEKRETATLKCYPIPRHDTVYWYQQGPGQDPQFLISFYEKMQSDKGSIPDRFSAQQFSDYHSELNMSSLELGDSALYFCASSSTGTGGNSPLHFGNGTRLTVT.

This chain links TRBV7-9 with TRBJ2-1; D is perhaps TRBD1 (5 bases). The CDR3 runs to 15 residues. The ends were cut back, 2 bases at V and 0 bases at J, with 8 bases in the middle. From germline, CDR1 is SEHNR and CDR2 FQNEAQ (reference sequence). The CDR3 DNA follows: TGTGCCAGCAGCTTAACAAGGGGCTCCTACAATGAGCAGTTCTTC. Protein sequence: CASSLTRGSYNEQFF.

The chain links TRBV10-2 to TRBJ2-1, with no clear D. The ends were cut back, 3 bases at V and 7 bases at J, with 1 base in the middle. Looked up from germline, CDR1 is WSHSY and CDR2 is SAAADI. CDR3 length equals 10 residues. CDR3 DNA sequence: TGCGCCAGCAGTGAAAATGAGCAGTTCTTC. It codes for CASSENEQFF.

CDR3 sequence: CAAHRGYGTGETQYF. CDR3 nucleotides: TGTGCCGCCCACAGGGGTTATGGGACGGGGGAGACCCAGTACTTC. V is TRBV2 and J is TRBJ2-5; 7 bases match TRBD1. This CDR3 has 15 amino acids. V was clipped by 11 bases and J by 5 bases; unmatched bases: 17. Germline lookup yields CDR1 SNHLY and CDR2 FYNNEI.

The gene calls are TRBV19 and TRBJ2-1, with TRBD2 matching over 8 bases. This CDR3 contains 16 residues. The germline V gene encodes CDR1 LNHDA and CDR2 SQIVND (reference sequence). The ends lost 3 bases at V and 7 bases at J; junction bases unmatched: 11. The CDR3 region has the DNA TGTGCCAGTAGTATCAGAGTTTTAGCGGGAACAAATGAGCAGTTCTTC. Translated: CASSIRVLAGTNEQFF.

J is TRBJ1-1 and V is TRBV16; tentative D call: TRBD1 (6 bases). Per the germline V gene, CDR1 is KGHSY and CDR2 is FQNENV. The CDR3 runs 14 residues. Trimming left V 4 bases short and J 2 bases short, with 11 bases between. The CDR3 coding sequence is TGTGCCAGCAGCCTGGGACAACCAAACACTGAAGCTTTCTTT. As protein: CASSLGQPNTEAFF.

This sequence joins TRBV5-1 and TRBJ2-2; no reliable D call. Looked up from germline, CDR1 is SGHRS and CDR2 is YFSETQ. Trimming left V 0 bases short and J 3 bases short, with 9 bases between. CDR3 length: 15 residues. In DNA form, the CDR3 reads TGCGCCAGCAGCTTGGCCCTGGAATACACCGGGGAGCTGTTTTTT. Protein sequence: CASSLALEYTGELFF.

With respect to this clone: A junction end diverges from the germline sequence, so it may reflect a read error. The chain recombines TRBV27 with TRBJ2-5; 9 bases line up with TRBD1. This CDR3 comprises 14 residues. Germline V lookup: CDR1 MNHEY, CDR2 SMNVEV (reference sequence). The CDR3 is CAGSPTGGGGTQYF. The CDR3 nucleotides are TGTGCCGGCAGTCCGACAGGGGGAGGCGGGACCCAGTACTTC.

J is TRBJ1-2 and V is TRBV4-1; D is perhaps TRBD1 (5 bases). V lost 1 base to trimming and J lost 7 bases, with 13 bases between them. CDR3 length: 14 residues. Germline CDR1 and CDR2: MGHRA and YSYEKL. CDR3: CASSQGGGGVGYTF. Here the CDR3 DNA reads TGCGCCAGCAGCCAAGGCGGAGGAGGGGTTGGCTACACCTTC.

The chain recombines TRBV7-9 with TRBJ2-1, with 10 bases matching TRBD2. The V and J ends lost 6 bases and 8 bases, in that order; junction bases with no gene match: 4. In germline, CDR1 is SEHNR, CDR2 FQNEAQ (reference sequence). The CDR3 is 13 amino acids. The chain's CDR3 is CASRSGRAYEQFF. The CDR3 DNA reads TGTGCCAGCAGGAGCGGGAGGGCCTATGAGCAGTTCTTC. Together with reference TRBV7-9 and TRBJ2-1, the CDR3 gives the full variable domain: DTGVSQNPRHKITKRGQNVTFRCDPISEHNRLYWYRQTLGQGPEFLTYFQNEAQLEKSRLLSDRFSAERPKGSFSTLEIQRTEQGDSAMYLCASRSGRAYEQFFGPGTRLTVL.

CDR3 in amino acids: CASSTRTSGRDLGETQYF. The CDR3 DNA reads as TGTGCCAGCAGTACCCGGACTAGCGGGAGGGATTTGGGAGAGACCCAGTACTTC. The rearrangement uses TRBV25-1 and TRBJ2-5, with 15 bases that match TRBD2. The CDR3 sequence is 18 residues long. Germline V lookup: CDR1 MGHDK, CDR2 SYGVNS. V gave up 5 bases and J gave up 4 bases; unmatched junction bases: 11.

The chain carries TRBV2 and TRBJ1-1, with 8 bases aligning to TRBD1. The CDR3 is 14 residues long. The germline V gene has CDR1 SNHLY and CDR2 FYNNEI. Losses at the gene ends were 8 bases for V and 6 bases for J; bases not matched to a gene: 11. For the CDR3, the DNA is TGTGCCAGCGGGGAGACAGGGGTGGACCCTGAAGCTTTCTTT. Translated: CASGETGVDPEAFF. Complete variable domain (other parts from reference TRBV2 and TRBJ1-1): EPEVTQTPSHQVTQMGQEVILRCVPISNHLYFYWYRQILGQKVEFLVSFYNNEISEKSEIFDDQFSVERPDGSNFTLKIRSTKLEDSAMYFCASGETGVDPEAFFGQGTRLTVV.

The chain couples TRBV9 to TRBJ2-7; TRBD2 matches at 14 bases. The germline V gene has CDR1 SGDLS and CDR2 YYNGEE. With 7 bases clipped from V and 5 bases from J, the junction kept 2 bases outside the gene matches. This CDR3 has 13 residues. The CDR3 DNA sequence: TGTGCCAGCGGGACTAGCGGGAGCCACGAGCAGTACTTC. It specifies CASGTSGSHEQYF.

The CDR3 nucleotides are TGTGCCACCTACGACGGATCCTATGGCTACACCTTC. This codes for CATYDGSYGYTF. The chain employs TRBV6-5 and TRBJ1-2; D is undetermined. Germline V gene lookup returns CDR1 MNHEY and CDR2 SVGAGI. This CDR3 has 12 amino acids. The V end was cut by 10 bases, the J end by 4 bases, with 13 bases between.